This TCR beta chain was sequenced in a study of blood T cell repertoires in COVID-19. Whole-study context: COVID-19 samples from acute and convalescent phases originated in the United States, Italy and Spain. The analysed material was cDNA or gDNA that came from T cells, B-cell-depleted T cells, or PBMCs.

From germline, CDR1 is GTSNPN and CDR2 SVGIG (reference sequence). The V gene lost 0 bases and the J gene lost 1 base, with 13 bases spanning the gap. This CDR3 has 15 residues. Authors' data handling: Reference gene primer amplification gave estimated nucleated cell counts. This table comes from immunoSEQ multiplex PCR, and its TCRdb copy is limited to in-frame clones, with some not included. V and J calls and clone size are those listed in that table; D and trimming were worked out from the DNA. Of a few hundred thousand clones listed, around four fifths are singletons. The TCR comes from a woman aged 45-60 years with acute or convalescent COVID-19. The chain is built from TRBV30 and TRBJ2-7; maybe TRBD2 (7 bases). The specimen was peripheral blood. In DNA form, the CDR3 reads TGTGCCTGGAGTGTACGGGGGGCGCTTTCCTACGAGCAGTACTTC. It specifies CAWSVRGALSYEQYF. Full variable domain (remainder filled in from reference TRBV30 and TRBJ2-7): SQTIHQWPATLVQPVGSPLSLECTVEGTSNPNLYWYRQAAGRGLQLLFYSVGIGQISSEVPQNLSASRPQDRQFILSSKKLLLSDSGFYLCAWSVRGALSYEQYFGPGTRLTVT.